This T cell receptor beta chain was documented in a study of Graves' ophthalmopathy and Graves' hyperthyroidism. Study-wide background: The authors collected peripheral blood at initial diagnosis, before any treatment.

As the template, RNA transcripts were used to amplify TCR beta CDR3 regions. Second-round multiplex PCR came after first-round RT-PCR with HTBI primers. TCRdb itself ran the multiplex PCR reads through MiXCR, one entry per CDR3 protein. The repertoire consists of about 700,000 distinct CDR3 sequences, with about 38% occurring once and the leading ten covering more than 3%. This clonotype was found many times. Donors with ophthalmopathy: moderate-to-severe activity, CAS ≥3, NOSPECS ≥4, duration under 3 months. CDR1 and CDR2 from the germline V gene are MGHRA and YSYEKL. V was pared by 1 base and J by 5 bases, with 11 bases between. CDR3 size: 14 residues.

V gene TRBV4-1 combines with J gene TRBJ2-5; TRBD2 is a possible D gene (6 bases). This receptor was obtained from an adult man with Graves' ophthalmopathy. The specimen sequenced was peripheral blood. This CDR3 reads CASSQAAGRETQYF. As DNA, the CDR3 is TGCGCCAGCAGCCAAGCGGCGGGAAGGGAGACCCAGTACTTC.